Listed here are 21 T cell receptor beta chains from one sample, sequenced in a study of cytomegalovirus exposure and HLA in healthy donors. Researchers ran the PCR with 60 Vbeta and 13 Jbeta primers. The assay was immunoSEQ multiplex PCR, and TCRdb's table has in-frame clones only and misses some. The table has 270,000 or so clones, 86% seen once. Sequencing was done on a sample of PBMCs. These receptors came from a man between 35 and 55 years old in good health and CMV-seropositive.

The chain joins TRBV7-3 to TRBJ2-1; TRBD1 agrees at 10 bases. J lost 10 bases, V lost 5 bases, and 14 bases had no gene match. This CDR3 spans 16 amino acids. Germline V gene sequence: CDR1 SGHTA, CDR2 FQGTGA. CDR3 bases: TGTGCCAGCAGCCCCGGGCGGACAGGGGGAACAAAAGAGCAGTTCTTC. Translation gives CASSPGRTGGTKEQFF.

The chain couples TRBV27 to TRBJ2-4; D remains unclear. The CDR3 has 14 amino acids. CDR1 MNHEY and CDR2 SMNVEV come from the germline V gene (reference sequence). Trimming left V 3 bases short and J 0 bases short, with 6 bases between. CDR3 loop: CASSFDIAKNIQYF. As DNA, the CDR3 is TGTGCCAGCAGTTTCGACATAGCCAAAAACATTCAGTACTTC.

This rearrangement joins TRBV4-1 to TRBJ2-1; 9 bases line up with TRBD2. This CDR3 contains 16 residues. With 4 bases clipped from V and 5 bases from J, the junction kept 9 bases outside the gene matches. Germline-derived CDR1 and CDR2 are MGHRA and YSYEKL. CDR3 DNA sequence: TGCGCCAGCAGCCCCCCTTCTAGCGGGATCGACAATGAGCAGTTCTTC. It translates to CASSPPSSGIDNEQFF.

V gene TRBV20-1 combines with J gene TRBJ2-5, with D unresolved. Trimming cost V 3 bases and J 3 bases, with 5 bases left between them. Germline lookup yields CDR1 DFQATT and CDR2 SNEGSKA (reference sequence). This CDR3 has 11 amino acids. CDR3: CSASREETQYF. CDR3 nucleotides: TGCAGTGCTAGCCGGGAAGAGACCCAGTACTTC.

The chain carries TRBV10-2 and TRBJ2-1, with D possibly being TRBD2 (5 bases). Per germline, CDR1 WSHSY and CDR2 SAAADI. The CDR3 contains 16 residues. Trimming took 3 bases from V and 0 from J, leaving 12 bases between them. Here the CDR3 DNA reads TGCGCCAGCAGTGATATCGGGGAGAGCTCCTACAATGAGCAGTTCTTC. Amino acid sequence: CASSDIGESSYNEQFF.

This chain uses TRBV25-1 with TRBJ2-3; 16 bases map to TRBD2. The CDR3 totals 16 residues. The germline CDR1 and CDR2 sequences are MGHDK and SYGVNS. V lost 8 bases, J lost 5 bases, and 7 bases stayed unmatched. CDR3 sequence reads: CASGGTSGREIDTQYF. The CDR3 DNA sequence: TGTGCCAGCGGCGGGACTAGCGGGAGGGAGATAGATACGCAGTATTTT. The entire variable domain, with the rest obtained from reference TRBV25-1 and TRBJ2-3, is as follows: EADIYQTPRYLVIGTGKKITLECSQTMGHDKMYWYQQDPGMELHLIHYSYGVNSTEKGDLSSESTVSRIRTEHFPLTLESARPSHTSQYLCASGGTSGREIDTQYFGPGTRLTVL.

The V and J genes are TRBV2 and TRBJ1-5; D gene uncertain. Germline V gene data show CDR1 as SNHLY and CDR2 as FYNNEI. CDR3 length: 14 amino acids. V gave up 5 bases and J gave up 0 bases, with 8 bases separating them. CDR3 in DNA: TGTGCCAGCAGTTTACAGAATAGCAATCAGCCCCAGCATTTT. This gives the protein CASSLQNSNQPQHF. The variable domain in full, completed from reference TRBV2 and TRBJ1-5, reads EPEVTQTPSHQVTQMGQEVILRCVPISNHLYFYWYRQILGQKVEFLVSFYNNEISEKSEIFDDQFSVERPDGSNFTLKIRSTKLEDSAMYFCASSLQNSNQPQHFGDGTRLSIL.

This clone was counted a single time. This chain joins TRBV5-4 and TRBJ2-7; unclear D gene. Trimming cost V 5 bases and J 6 bases, with 15 bases left between them. The CDR3 totals 13 residues. Germline values: CDR1 SGHNT, CDR2 YYREEE (reference sequence). DNA for the CDR3: TGTGCCAGCAGTTCCAGGAACCACGGCGAGCAGTACTTC. This codes for CASSSRNHGEQYF.

This chain uses TRBV4-1 with TRBJ2-7; 7 positions match TRBD1. Germline assignment: CDR1 MGHRA and CDR2 YSYEKL. CDR3 size: 16 residues. J gave up 3 bases and V 3 bases, and 11 bases lay outside the gene matches. CDR3 sequence (DNA): TGCGCCAGCAGCCAGGTCCCGGGACAGTGGAACTACGAGCAGTACTTC. This sequence encodes CASSQVPGQWNYEQYF.

The chain has TRBV28 and TRBJ1-2, with D perhaps TRBD1 (5 bases). This CDR3 is built from 12 residues. Germline V gene data show CDR1 as MDHEN and CDR2 as SYDVKM. Trimming took off 11 bases at V and 4 bases at J, with 14 bases between the two ends. CDR3 DNA: TGTGCCGGCGGGGCGCGGGGCTATGGCTACACCTTC. It codes for CAGGARGYGYTF.

The V gene is TRBV19, the J gene TRBJ2-7; D is possibly TRBD2 (7 bases). The CDR3 is 16 amino acids. Germline V gene sequence: CDR1 LNHDA, CDR2 SQIVND (reference sequence). With 6 bases removed from V and 2 bases from J, the gap between germline ends came to 20 bases. CDR3 coding DNA: TGTGCCAGTAGCCACATGGGGGGGCCCAGGGCCTACGAGCAGTACTTC. Its translation: CASSHMGGPRAYEQYF.

Comments on this clone: At one of its ends the junction is not consistent with the germline gene, which may arise from a read error. V gene TRBV7-9 combines with J gene TRBJ2-3; TRBD2 agrees at 9 bases. Germline CDR1 reads SEHNR; CDR2 reads FQNEAQ (reference sequence). CDR3 length equals 15 residues. Written as DNA, the CDR3 is TGTTCCAGCAGCATGATAGCGGGAGCGGCAGATACGCAGTATTTT. This codes for CSSSMIAGAADTQYF.

The chain recombines TRBV9 with TRBJ1-2; 7 bases are a match to TRBD1. This CDR3 spans 13 amino acids. Germline V lookup: CDR1 SGDLS, CDR2 YYNGEE. Trimming at V came to 4 bases and at J to 3 bases, leaving 3 bases not matched to a gene. The CDR3 DNA follows: TGTGCCAGCAGCTCAGGGACAGACTATGGCTACACCTTC. This gives the protein CASSSGTDYGYTF.

This clone has a single count. CDR3 protein: CASSNQLLPSYEQYF. CDR3 sequence (DNA): TGTGCCAGCAGCAACCAACTACTACCTTCCTACGAGCAGTACTTC. This rearrangement joins TRBV6-5 to TRBJ2-7; D is unresolved. The CDR3 length is 15 residues. Per germline, CDR1 MNHEY and CDR2 SVGAGI. V was clipped by 6 bases and J by 1 base, with 16 bases between them.

CDR3 region: CASSQSEFSYNEQFF. In DNA form, the CDR3 reads TGCGCCAGCAGTCAATCCGAGTTCTCCTACAATGAGCAGTTCTTC. This sequence joins TRBV23-1 and TRBJ2-1, with unresolved D. TRBV23-1 has ORF status, its function being uncertain. Trimming cost V 0 bases and J 0 bases, with 6 bases left between them. CDR3 length equals 15 residues.

V and J are TRBV11-2 and TRBJ1-1; the match to TRBD1 covers 7 bases. CDR3 length equals 13 residues. Germline V gene data show CDR1 as SGHAT and CDR2 as FQNNGV. V was clipped by 4 bases and J by 6 bases; unmatched bases: 5. Here the CDR3 reads CASSYDRVAEAFF. The CDR3 DNA follows: TGTGCCAGCAGCTATGACAGGGTTGCTGAAGCTTTCTTT.

V gene TRBV7-2 combines with J gene TRBJ2-5; D not resolved. The CDR3 length is 13 residues. V lost 8 bases, J lost 2 bases, and 12 bases lay in between. Germline lookup yields CDR1 SGHTA and CDR2 FQGNSA. This chain's CDR3 is CASQTQRQETQYF. CDR3 coding DNA: TGTGCCAGCCAAACCCAGCGTCAAGAGACCCAGTACTTC.

The chain links TRBV5-1 to TRBJ2-1; TRBD1 matches 9 bases. Germline loops: CDR1 SGHRS, CDR2 YFSETQ. The trim removed 6 bases at V and 8 bases at J, leaving 15 bases unmatched. This CDR3 has 16 amino acids. The CDR3 DNA follows: TGCGCCAGCACCCCGACTGGGACAGGGAACCGCGATGAGCAGTTCTTC. Amino acid sequence: CASTPTGTGNRDEQFF.

This clone has a handful of counts. CDR3 in amino acids: CASRRTGGRSPLHF. The CDR3 DNA reads as TGTGCCAGCAGACGGACAGGGGGCAGGTCACCCCTCCACTTT. The rearrangement joins TRBV2 to TRBJ1-6, with 11 bases aligning to TRBD1. Germline values: CDR1 SNHLY, CDR2 FYNNEI. The V and J ends lost 6 bases and 10 bases, in that order; junction bases with no gene match: 5. The CDR3 spans 14 residues. Filled out from reference TRBV2 and TRBJ1-6, the complete variable domain reads EPEVTQTPSHQVTQMGQEVILRCVPISNHLYFYWYRQILGQKVEFLVSFYNNEISEKSEIFDDQFSVERPDGSNFTLKIRSTKLEDSAMYFCASRRTGGRSPLHFGNGTRLTVT.

The rearrangement links TRBV28 to TRBJ1-1; possible D gene TRBD1, 6 bases. The V and J ends lost 2 bases and 4 bases respectively, with 8 bases between them. CDR1 is MDHEN, CDR2 SYDVKM, per germline. The CDR3 has 13 residues. The CDR3 reads CASSLTGSTEAFF. The CDR3 nucleotides are TGTGCCAGCAGTTTAACAGGGTCCACTGAAGCTTTCTTT.

DNA of the CDR3: TGTGCCAGCAGCTTGGGACAGGACTCCGAGCAGTACTTC. Protein: CASSLGQDSEQYF. The chain carries TRBV5-4 and TRBJ2-7, with a weak D call TRBD1 (6 bases). Germline V gives CDR1 SGHNT, CDR2 YYREEE (reference sequence). CDR3 size: 13 residues. V was shortened by 0 bases and J by 6 bases, with 10 bases between the two germline ends.